Below, 27 T cell receptor beta chains from the same sample are listed, as sequenced in a study of CD8+ T cells in alopecia areata. After isolation, RNA underwent reverse transcription to generate cDNA as the sequencing template. Some clones are missing from TCRdb's copy, which holds only in-frame ones; the method was immunoSEQ multiplex PCR. The table includes under 150,000 clones, approximately 60% detected once. The sample was CD8+ T cells sorted from blood. Receptors were obtained from a human donor in good health.

The gene calls are TRBV5-6 and TRBJ2-1, with D unresolved. V was cut by 0 bases and J by 9 bases, with 10 bases left in between. CDR3 length: 13 residues. Looked up from germline, CDR1 is SGHDT and CDR2 is YYEEEE. CDR3 bases: TGTGCCAGCAGCTTGGGGGGATCGACTGAGCAGTTCTTC. Translated, it gives CASSLGGSTEQFF. The whole variable domain, remainder taken from reference TRBV5-6 and TRBJ2-1, is DAGVTQSPTHLIKTRGQQVTLRCSPKSGHDTVSWYQQALGQGPQFIFQYYEEEERQRGNFPDRFSGHQFPNYSSELNVNALLLGDSALYLCASSLGGSTEQFFGPGTRLTVL.

Regarding this clone: The identical CDR3 is also encoded by other nucleotide sequences in the sample. The gene calls are TRBV7-9 and TRBJ2-5; D is undetermined. Germline V CDR1 and CDR2: SEHNR, FQNEAQ (reference sequence). The CDR3 consists of 11 residues. Trimming took 6 bases from V and 1 from J, leaving 3 bases between them. In DNA form, the CDR3 reads TGTGCCAGCAGTTTCCAAGAGACCCAGTACTTC. This codes for CASSFQETQYF.

The sample holds a few counts of this clone. The gene calls are TRBV5-1 and TRBJ1-4; D is possibly TRBD1 (5 bases). Trimming cost V 0 bases and J 0 bases, with 6 bases left between them. The germline CDR1 and CDR2 sequences are SGHRS and YFSETQ. CDR3 size: 15 residues. The CDR3 is CASSLEGATNEKLFF. CDR3 bases: TGCGCCAGCAGCTTGGAAGGGGCAACTAATGAAAAACTGTTTTTT. The full variable domain, in which reference TRBV5-1 and TRBJ1-4 provide the parts outside the CDR3, is KAGVTQTPRYLIKTRGQQVTLSCSPISGHRSVSWYQQTPGQGLQFLFEYFSETQRNKGNFPGRFSGRQFSNSRSEMNVSTLELGDSALYLCASSLEGATNEKLFFGSGTQLSVL.

V usage is TRBV4-1 and J usage is TRBJ2-3; 8 bases agree with TRBD2. The germline gives CDR1 MGHRA, CDR2 YSYEKL. The V gene end was trimmed by 0 bases and the J gene end by 5 bases; junction bases not matched to a gene: 1. This CDR3 spans 14 amino acids. CDR3 sequence (DNA): TGCGCCAGCAGCCAAGAAGCGGGAGTAGATACGCAGTATTTT. This sequence encodes CASSQEAGVDTQYF.

This chain uses TRBV7-8 with TRBJ1-5, with a weak D call TRBD1 (5 bases). The length of the CDR3 is 17 residues. In germline, CDR1 is SGHVS, CDR2 FQNEAQ. Trimming left V 5 bases short and J 0 bases short, with 17 bases between. The CDR3 is CASSLHQGIDSNQPQHF. In DNA form, the CDR3 reads TGTGCCAGCAGCCTTCACCAGGGAATCGATAGCAATCAGCCCCAGCATTTT.

In this sample, this clone turned up a few times. The chain is built from TRBV29-1 and TRBJ2-7, with 10 nucleotides matching TRBD1. With V trimmed by 7 bases and J by 2 bases, 8 bases remained unmatched. The V gene's germline CDR1 is SQVTM and CDR2 ANQGSEA. The CDR3 is 14 amino acids. CDR3 in amino acids: CSATTGTGAYEQYF. Here the CDR3 DNA reads TGCAGCGCAACAACCGGGACAGGGGCCTACGAGCAGTACTTC.

The rearrangement uses TRBV11-1 and TRBJ2-1, with unresolved D. Germline lookup yields CDR1 SGHAT and CDR2 FQDESV (reference sequence). The V end was cut by 5 bases, the J end by 3 bases, with 20 bases between. This CDR3 has 17 amino acids. CDR3 sequence: CASSLGLGLVDYNEQFF. In DNA, the CDR3 is TGTGCCAGCAGCCTAGGGCTCGGGCTAGTAGACTACAATGAGCAGTTCTTC.

The rearrangement links TRBV7-3 to TRBJ2-1; 9 bases line up with TRBD2. CDR1 and CDR2 (germline): SGHTA, FQGTGA. V lost 5 bases to trimming and J lost 4 bases; unmatched junction nucleotides: 9. The CDR3 consists of 16 residues. CDR3 in amino acids: CASSPKASGIYNEQFF. The CDR3 coding sequence is TGTGCCAGCAGCCCAAAGGCTAGCGGGATTTACAATGAGCAGTTCTTC.

This sequence joins TRBV7-6 and TRBJ2-7; D gene ambiguous. The CDR3 totals 11 residues. Germline V gene data show CDR1 as SGHVS and CDR2 as FNYEAQ. V was cut by 1 base and J by 6 bases, with 4 bases left in between. The CDR3, as DNA: TGTGCCAGCAGCTTAGGGATCGAGCAGTACTTC. Encoded protein: CASSLGIEQYF.

The chain uses TRBV25-1 and TRBJ1-4; TRBD1 is a possible D gene (6 bases). V was clipped by 8 bases and J by 8 bases, with 18 bases between them. The germline V gene encodes CDR1 MGHDK and CDR2 SYGVNS. The CDR3 has 14 residues. DNA for the CDR3: TGTGCCAGCCTATCGGGGGCGGATCAGGAAAAACTGTTTTTT. Its translation: CASLSGADQEKLFF. The entire variable domain, with the rest obtained from reference TRBV25-1 and TRBJ1-4, is as follows: EADIYQTPRYLVIGTGKKITLECSQTMGHDKMYWYQQDPGMELHLIHYSYGVNSTEKGDLSSESTVSRIRTEHFPLTLESARPSHTSQYLCASLSGADQEKLFFGSGTQLSVL.

This clone came up a few times. V usage is TRBV21-1 and J usage is TRBJ2-3; no DNA check was done on the table's D call, TRBD1. TRBV21-1 is given as a pseudogene. This CDR3 has 16 residues. The CDR3 DNA reads TGTGCCAGCAGCAAAGAGGGGCATCCTAGCACAGATACGCAGTATTTT. It specifies CASSKEGHPSTDTQYF.

Points on this clone: Without the conserved terminal phenylalanine or tryptophan, this CDR3 likely stems from a read error. Because the CDR3's place on the DNA is in doubt, the DNA is left out and the CDR3 is given as listed by TCRdb. The chain recombines TRBV2 with TRBJ2-7; the tabulated D call, TRBD1, remains unverified against the DNA. CDR1 is SNHLY, CDR2 FYNNEI, per germline. The CDR3 is 12 amino acids long, termini counted. CDR3 protein: CASRRDRDNWYD.

CDR3 in amino acids: CASSLGTGLSGNTIYF. DNA for the CDR3: TGCGCCAGCAGCTTGGGGACGGGCCTCTCTGGAAACACCATATATTTT. The chain is built from TRBV5-1 and TRBJ1-3; D not resolved. CDR3 length equals 16 residues. V lost 0 bases and J 0 bases, leaving 10 bases between the germline ends. The germline gives CDR1 SGHRS, CDR2 YFSETQ.

The chain couples TRBV9 to TRBJ2-5; D perhaps matches TRBD2 (6 bases). Germline loops: CDR1 SGDLS, CDR2 YYNGEE. The V gene lost 3 bases and the J gene lost 2 bases, with 14 bases spanning the gap. The CDR3 has 15 amino acids. DNA of the CDR3: TGTGCCAGCAGCGCCTTCCTAGCGTCTCAAGAGACCCAGTACTTC. Encoded protein: CASSAFLASQETQYF.

J is TRBJ2-1 and V is TRBV9; TRBD1 is a possible D gene (6 bases). In germline, CDR1 is SGDLS, CDR2 YYNGEE. The V end was cut by 0 bases, the J end by 6 bases, with 16 bases between. This CDR3 spans 16 amino acids. The DNA for the CDR3 is TGTGCCAGCAGCGTAGAGGGGGTTTTAGGACCCAATGAGCAGTTCTTC. It is translated as CASSVEGVLGPNEQFF.

The chain recombines TRBV15 with TRBJ2-1, with D possibly matching TRBD1 (5 bases). The CDR3 has 14 amino acids. Germline V lookup: CDR1 LNHNV, CDR2 YYDKDF (reference sequence). V dropped 9 bases and J dropped 0 bases, with 12 bases sitting between them. Here the CDR3 reads CATGLVSSYNEQFF. The CDR3 coding sequence is TGTGCCACGGGGCTAGTCAGCTCCTACAATGAGCAGTTCTTC.

This clone turned up a few times. This chain joins TRBV29-1 and TRBJ2-7; a possible D gene is TRBD1 (5 bases). Trimming pared 0 bases from V and 0 bases from J, leaving 12 bases between. Germline values: CDR1 SQVTM, CDR2 ANQGSEA. CDR3 size: 15 residues. CDR3 loop: CSVEDGAADSYEQYF. CDR3 DNA sequence: TGCAGCGTTGAAGATGGGGCCGCCGACTCCTACGAGCAGTACTTC.

The chain uses TRBV9 and TRBJ2-2; a weak D match, TRBD1 (6 bases). V lost 10 bases, J lost 6 bases, and 13 bases lay in between. The CDR3 spans 12 residues. Germline-derived CDR1 and CDR2 are SGDLS and YYNGEE. For the CDR3, the DNA is TGTGCCTCCCTTGGGGGCGCCGGGGAGCTGTTTTTT. It translates to CASLGGAGELFF.

The V and J genes are TRBV29-1 and TRBJ2-7; 7 bases fit TRBD1. Germline CDR1 reads SQVTM; CDR2 reads ANQGSEA. The CDR3 loop spans 13 amino acids. Trimming at V came to 2 bases and at J to 0 bases, leaving 1 base not matched to a gene. The CDR3 here is CSVEWDSSYEQYF. CDR3 sequence (DNA): TGCAGCGTTGAATGGGACAGCTCCTACGAGCAGTACTTC.

This clone was seen more than once but under ten times. This chain joins TRBV29-1 and TRBJ2-7; unclear D gene. Per germline, CDR1 SQVTM and CDR2 ANQGSEA. The CDR3 spans 15 residues. Trimming pared 2 bases from V and 2 bases from J, leaving 16 bases between. Here the CDR3 reads CSVEIGRSLPYEQYF. In DNA, the CDR3 is TGCAGCGTTGAAATAGGACGGTCCCTACCCTACGAGCAGTACTTC.

The rearrangement links TRBV29-1 to TRBJ2-1, with 8 bases aligning to TRBD1. Germline loops: CDR1 SQVTM, CDR2 ANQGSEA. V trimming: 5 bases; J trimming: 7 bases; junction bases outside the gene matches: 7. CDR3 length equals 13 residues. CDR3 DNA sequence: TGCAGCGTTTTACAGGGGGGCTTGAATGAGCAGTTCTTC. Residues: CSVLQGGLNEQFF.

V gene TRBV30 combines with J gene TRBJ1-1; D call uncertain. Trimming took 0 bases from V and 1 from J, leaving 12 bases between them. CDR1 and CDR2 from the germline V gene are GTSNPN and SVGIG (reference sequence). The CDR3 covers 15 residues. This chain's CDR3 is CAWSVPPATNTEAFF. The CDR3 DNA follows: TGTGCCTGGAGTGTTCCTCCGGCCACGAACACTGAAGCTTTCTTT.

This chain links TRBV29-1 with TRBJ2-7; TRBD2 is a possible D gene (5 bases). V lost 4 bases to trimming and J lost 2 bases, with 12 bases between them. In germline, CDR1 is SQVTM, CDR2 ANQGSEA. The CDR3 contains 13 residues. The CDR3 here is CSVVGGGAYEQYF. CDR3 nucleotide sequence: TGCAGCGTTGTGGGCGGAGGAGCCTACGAGCAGTACTTC.

The chain has TRBV29-1 and TRBJ1-2; 9 bases align to TRBD1. The germline CDR1 and CDR2 sequences are SQVTM and ANQGSEA. The CDR3 is 14 amino acids. V lost 6 bases to trimming and J lost 3 bases; unmatched junction nucleotides: 8. Here the CDR3 DNA reads TGCAGCGTGGGACAGGGAGGTTCAGACTATGGCTACACCTTC. The encoded protein is CSVGQGGSDYGYTF.

This clone has a handful of counts. The chain links TRBV9 to TRBJ2-1, with TRBD2 matching over 7 bases. This CDR3 has 14 residues. V lost 4 bases and J lost 6; bases outside the gene matches: 7. The germline V gene encodes CDR1 SGDLS and CDR2 YYNGEE. The CDR3 DNA sequence: TGTGCCAGCAGCCCCGGGGGAGGGACCAATGAGCAGTTCTTC. Protein sequence: CASSPGGGTNEQFF.

This clone was seen only once. The DNA of the CDR3 is TGCGCCAGCAGCGAACAAACAGGAATGAACGAGCAGTACTTC. Translation gives CASSEQTGMNEQYF. V is TRBV4-1 and J is TRBJ2-7; TRBD1 is a possible D gene (5 bases). Trimming shortened V by 5 bases and J by 5 bases, and 16 bases separated the two germline ends. Germline lookup yields CDR1 MGHRA and CDR2 YSYEKL. The CDR3 is made up of 14 amino acids.

V and J are TRBV6-6 and TRBJ1-5; D call uncertain. V lost 7 bases and J lost 3, with 4 bases in between. The V gene's germline CDR1 is MNHNY and CDR2 SVGAGI (reference sequence). The CDR3 extends over 11 amino acids. The CDR3 spells CASTDNQPQHF. The CDR3 DNA is TGTGCCAGCACCGACAATCAGCCCCAGCATTTT.